This entry is about one T cell receptor (beta chain). Its antigen is not known. The CDR3 has 12 residues. The ends were cut back, 0 bases at V and 4 bases at J, with 4 bases in the middle. The data were produced by immunoSEQ multiplex PCR, yet TCRdb's version contains in-frame clones alone and is incomplete. The repertoire includes about 340,000 clones, 85% to 95% of them detected once, and 5.7% sits in the top ten. This record belongs to a study of brain T cells in children with intractable seizures. Broader study findings: Viral specificity was inferred only from CDR3 similarity; HCMV serostatus was unknown.

Time point of the sample: blood from clinic visit 5 months post-surgery; TSC patient then seizure free. Surgery cases with the highest brain T cell transcript signatures were chosen for sequencing. The chain joins TRBV12-3 or TRBV12-4 to TRBJ2-7, with D uncertain. The material sequenced was peripheral blood, taken about 5 months after surgery. The sequence was obtained from a boy in the first two years of life with tuberous sclerosis and intractable seizures. CDR3 sequence reads: CASSLAIYEQYF. Here the CDR3 DNA reads TGTGCCAGCAGTTTAGCAATTTACGAGCAGTACTTC.